This TCR beta chain was sequenced in a study of T cell changes during pregnancy in multiple sclerosis. The germline gives CDR1 SGHVS, CDR2 FNYEAQ. Trimming shortened V by 2 bases and J by 3 bases, and 9 bases separated the two germline ends. The CDR3 extends over 14 amino acids. The method was immunoSEQ multiplex PCR; TCRdb's version includes in-frame clones alone and lacks a portion of them. The table shows around 71,000 clones, with more than 80% occurring only once. This sequence originates from a female donor with multiple sclerosis, enrolled in a pregnancy study. The sample was peripheral blood, taken in the third trimester of pregnancy. This chain connects TRBV7-6 to TRBJ2-3, with a possible D match to TRBD1 (5 bases). DNA of the CDR3: TGTGCCAGCAGCTTAAGGGGTGATACAGATACGCAGTATTTT. It codes for CASSLRGDTDTQYF.